The sequence of this TCR beta chain was determined in a study of blood T cell repertoires in COVID-19. Study information: PBMCs, B-cell-depleted T cells, or T cells provided the cDNA or gDNA that made up the material.

TCRdb keeps only in-frame clones here, not all; method: immunoSEQ multiplex PCR. The table includes around 390,000 clones, 80% to 90% detected once. This clone has just one count. Living in 24 US areas, the participants were between 18 and 89 years of age. Cohort allocation depended upon clinical history that participants reported. The CDR3 consists of 15 residues. Germline values: CDR1 SGHVS, CDR2 FNYEAQ. After removal of 2 bases from V and 6 bases from J, the junction contained 8 bases not matched to a gene. This chain uses TRBV7-6 with TRBJ2-3; 7 bases are a match to TRBD2. Sequencing input: PBMCs or T cells enriched from blood (not recorded which). This receptor was taken from a woman between 45 and 65 years old who had recovered from COVID-19. CDR3 in DNA: TGTGCCAGCAGCTTATCGGGGGGACTCTCGGATACGCAGTATTTT. This gives the protein CASSLSGGLSDTQYF.